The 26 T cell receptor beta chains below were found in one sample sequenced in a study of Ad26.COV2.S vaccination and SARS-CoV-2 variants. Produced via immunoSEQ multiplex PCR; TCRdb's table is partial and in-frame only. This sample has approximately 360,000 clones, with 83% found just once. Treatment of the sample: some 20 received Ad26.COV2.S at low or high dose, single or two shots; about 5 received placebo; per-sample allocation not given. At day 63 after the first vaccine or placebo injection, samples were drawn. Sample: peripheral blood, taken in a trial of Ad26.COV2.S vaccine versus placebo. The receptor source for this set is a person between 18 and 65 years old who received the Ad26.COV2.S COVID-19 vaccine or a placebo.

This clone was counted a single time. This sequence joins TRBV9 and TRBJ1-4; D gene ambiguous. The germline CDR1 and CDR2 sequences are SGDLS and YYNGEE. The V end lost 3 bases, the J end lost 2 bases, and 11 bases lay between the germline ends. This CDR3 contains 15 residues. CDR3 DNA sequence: TGTGCCAGCAGCGCGGGTGGGGAGACTAATGAAAAACTGTTTTTT. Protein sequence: CASSAGGETNEKLFF.

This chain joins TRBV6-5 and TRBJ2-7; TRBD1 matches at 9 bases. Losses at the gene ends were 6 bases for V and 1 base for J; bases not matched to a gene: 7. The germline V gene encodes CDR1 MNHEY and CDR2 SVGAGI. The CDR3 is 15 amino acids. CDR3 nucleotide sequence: TGTGCCAGCAGATTACAGGGGGCTAGGTCCTACGAGCAGTACTTC. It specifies CASRLQGARSYEQYF.

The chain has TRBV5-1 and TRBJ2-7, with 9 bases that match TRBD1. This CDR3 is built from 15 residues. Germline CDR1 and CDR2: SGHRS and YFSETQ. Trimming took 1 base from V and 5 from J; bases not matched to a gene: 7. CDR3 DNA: TGCGCCAGCAGCTTGCGGACAGGGGTAAGCCACGAGCAGTACTTC. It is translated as CASSLRTGVSHEQYF.

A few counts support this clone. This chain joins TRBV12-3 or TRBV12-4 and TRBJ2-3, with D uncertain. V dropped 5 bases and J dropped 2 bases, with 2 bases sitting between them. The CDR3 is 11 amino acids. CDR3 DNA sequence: TGTGCCAGCAGTGCCACAGATACGCAGTATTTT. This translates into CASSATDTQYF.

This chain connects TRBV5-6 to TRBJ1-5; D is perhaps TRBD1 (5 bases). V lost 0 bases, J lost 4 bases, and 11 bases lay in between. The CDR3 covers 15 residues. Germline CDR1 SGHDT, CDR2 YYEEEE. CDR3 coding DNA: TGTGCCAGCAGCTTGGGGCCAGGGAAGAATCAGCCCCAGCATTTT. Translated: CASSLGPGKNQPQHF.

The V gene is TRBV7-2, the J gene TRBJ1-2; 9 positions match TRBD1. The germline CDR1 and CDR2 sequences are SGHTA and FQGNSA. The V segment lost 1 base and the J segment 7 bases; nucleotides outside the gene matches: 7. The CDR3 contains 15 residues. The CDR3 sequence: CASSLGTGASGGYTF. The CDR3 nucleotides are TGTGCCAGCAGCTTAGGGACAGGGGCTTCGGGTGGCTACACCTTC.

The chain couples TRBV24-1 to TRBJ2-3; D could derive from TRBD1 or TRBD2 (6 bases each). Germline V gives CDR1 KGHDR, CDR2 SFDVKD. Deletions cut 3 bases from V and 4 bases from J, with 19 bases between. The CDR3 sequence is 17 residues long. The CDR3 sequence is CATSDPLGLEGADTQYF. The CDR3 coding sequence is TGTGCCACCAGTGATCCCCTAGGGTTGGAGGGGGCAGATACGCAGTATTTT.

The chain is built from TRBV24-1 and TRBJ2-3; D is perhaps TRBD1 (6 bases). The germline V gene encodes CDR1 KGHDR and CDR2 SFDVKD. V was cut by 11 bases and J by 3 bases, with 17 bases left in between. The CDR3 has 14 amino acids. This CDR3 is CAIEGGVGTDTQYF. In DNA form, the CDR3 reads TGTGCCATTGAAGGGGGTGTAGGAACAGATACGCAGTATTTT.

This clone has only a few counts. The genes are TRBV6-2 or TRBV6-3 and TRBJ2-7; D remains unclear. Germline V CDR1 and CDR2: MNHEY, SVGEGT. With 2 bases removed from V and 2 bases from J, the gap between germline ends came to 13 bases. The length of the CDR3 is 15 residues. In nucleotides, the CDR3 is TGTGCCAGCAGTTACGTGTCAGAGCTACCCTACGAGCAGTACTTC. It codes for CASSYVSELPYEQYF.

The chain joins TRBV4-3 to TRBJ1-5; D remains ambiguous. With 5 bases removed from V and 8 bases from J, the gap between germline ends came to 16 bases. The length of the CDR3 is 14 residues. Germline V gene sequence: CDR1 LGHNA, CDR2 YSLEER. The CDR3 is CASSAVATGEPQHF. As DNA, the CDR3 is TGCGCCAGCAGCGCAGTCGCAACTGGGGAGCCCCAGCATTTT.

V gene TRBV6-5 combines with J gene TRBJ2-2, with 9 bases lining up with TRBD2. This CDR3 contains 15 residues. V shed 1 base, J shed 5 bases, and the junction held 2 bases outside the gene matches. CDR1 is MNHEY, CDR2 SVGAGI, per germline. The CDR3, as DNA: TGTGCCAGCAGTTACTTGGCGGGAGGGACCGGGGAGCTGTTTTTT. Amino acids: CASSYLAGGTGELFF.

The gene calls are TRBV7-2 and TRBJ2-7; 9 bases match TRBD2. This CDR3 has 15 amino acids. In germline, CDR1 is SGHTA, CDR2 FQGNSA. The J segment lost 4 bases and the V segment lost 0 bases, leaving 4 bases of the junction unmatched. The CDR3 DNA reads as TGTGCCAGCAGCTTAGCCAGCGGGGGGATGTACGAGCAGTACTTC. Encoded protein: CASSLASGGMYEQYF.

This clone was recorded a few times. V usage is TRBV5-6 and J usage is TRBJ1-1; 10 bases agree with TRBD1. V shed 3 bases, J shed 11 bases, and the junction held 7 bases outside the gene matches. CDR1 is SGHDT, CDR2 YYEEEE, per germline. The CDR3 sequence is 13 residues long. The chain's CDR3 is CASSWTGGDMAFF. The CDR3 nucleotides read TGTGCCAGCAGCTGGACAGGGGGAGATATGGCTTTCTTT. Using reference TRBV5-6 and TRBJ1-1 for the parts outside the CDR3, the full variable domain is DAGVTQSPTHLIKTRGQQVTLRCSPKSGHDTVSWYQQALGQGPQFIFQYYEEEERQRGNFPDRFSGHQFPNYSSELNVNALLLGDSALYLCASSWTGGDMAFFGQGTRLTVV.

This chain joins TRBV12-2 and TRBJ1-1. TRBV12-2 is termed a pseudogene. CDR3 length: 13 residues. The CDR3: CASRLKSACEAFF. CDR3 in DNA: TGTGCAAGTCGCCTTAAGTCAGCCTGCGAAGCTTTCTTT.

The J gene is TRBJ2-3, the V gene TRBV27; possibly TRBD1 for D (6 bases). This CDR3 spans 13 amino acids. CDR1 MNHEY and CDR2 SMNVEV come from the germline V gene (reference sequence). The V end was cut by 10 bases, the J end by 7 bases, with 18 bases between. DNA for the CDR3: TGTGCCACCCGACAGACAGGCAGGAATACGCAGTATTTT. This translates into CATRQTGRNTQYF.

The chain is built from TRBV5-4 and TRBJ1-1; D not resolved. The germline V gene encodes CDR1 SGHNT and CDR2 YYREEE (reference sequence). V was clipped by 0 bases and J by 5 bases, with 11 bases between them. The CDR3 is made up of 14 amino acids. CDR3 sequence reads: CASSLAGGGTEAFF. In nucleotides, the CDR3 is TGTGCCAGCAGCTTGGCCGGCGGAGGAACTGAAGCTTTCTTT.

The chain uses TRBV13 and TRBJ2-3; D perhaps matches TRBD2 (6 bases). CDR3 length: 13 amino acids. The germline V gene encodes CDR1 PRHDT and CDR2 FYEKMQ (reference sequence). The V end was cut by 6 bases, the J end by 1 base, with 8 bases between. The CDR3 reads CASSPGGTDTQYF. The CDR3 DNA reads TGTGCCAGCAGTCCGGGGGGCACAGATACGCAGTATTTT.

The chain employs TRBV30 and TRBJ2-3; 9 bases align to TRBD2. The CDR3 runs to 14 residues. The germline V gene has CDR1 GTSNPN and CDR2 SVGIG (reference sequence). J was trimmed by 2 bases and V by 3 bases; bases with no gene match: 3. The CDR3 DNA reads TGTGCCTGGAGCCCTAGCGGGAACACAGATACGCAGTATTTT. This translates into CAWSPSGNTDTQYF. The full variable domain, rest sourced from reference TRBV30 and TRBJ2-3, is SQTIHQWPATLVQPVGSPLSLECTVEGTSNPNLYWYRQAAGRGLQLLFYSVGIGQISSEVPQNLSASRPQDRQFILSSKKLLLSDSGFYLCAWSPSGNTDTQYFGPGTRLTVL.

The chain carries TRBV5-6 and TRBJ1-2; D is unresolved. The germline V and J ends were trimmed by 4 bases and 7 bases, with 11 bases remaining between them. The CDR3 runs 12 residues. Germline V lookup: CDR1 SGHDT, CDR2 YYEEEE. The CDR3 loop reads CASSAGGPGYTF. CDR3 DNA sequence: TGTGCCAGCAGCGCGGGAGGCCCTGGCTACACCTTC.

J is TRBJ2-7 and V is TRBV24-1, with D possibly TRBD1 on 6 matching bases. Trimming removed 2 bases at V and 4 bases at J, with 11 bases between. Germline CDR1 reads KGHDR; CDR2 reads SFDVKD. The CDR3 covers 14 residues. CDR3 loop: CATSDSGTPYEQYF. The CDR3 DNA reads TGTGCCACCAGTGATTCCGGGACACCGTACGAGCAGTACTTC.

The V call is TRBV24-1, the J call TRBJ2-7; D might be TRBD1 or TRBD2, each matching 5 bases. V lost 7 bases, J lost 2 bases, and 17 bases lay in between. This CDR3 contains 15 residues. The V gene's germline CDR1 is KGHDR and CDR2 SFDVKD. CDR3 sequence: CATSNRDPRPYEQYF. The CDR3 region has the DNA TGTGCCACCAGCAACCGGGACCCTCGGCCCTACGAGCAGTACTTC.

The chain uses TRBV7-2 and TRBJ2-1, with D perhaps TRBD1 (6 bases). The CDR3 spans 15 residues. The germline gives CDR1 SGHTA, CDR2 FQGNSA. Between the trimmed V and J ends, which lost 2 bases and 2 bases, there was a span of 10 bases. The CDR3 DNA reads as TGTGCCAGCAGCTTACTCAGGGGTACCTACAATGAGCAGTTCTTC. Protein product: CASSLLRGTYNEQFF.

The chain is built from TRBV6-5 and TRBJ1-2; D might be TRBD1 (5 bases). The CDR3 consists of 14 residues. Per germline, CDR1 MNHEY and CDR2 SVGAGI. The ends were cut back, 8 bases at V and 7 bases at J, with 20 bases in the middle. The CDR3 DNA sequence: TGTGCCAGCCGTAGTCCCCCGGGGGGTGGTGGCTACACCTTC. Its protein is CASRSPPGGGGYTF.

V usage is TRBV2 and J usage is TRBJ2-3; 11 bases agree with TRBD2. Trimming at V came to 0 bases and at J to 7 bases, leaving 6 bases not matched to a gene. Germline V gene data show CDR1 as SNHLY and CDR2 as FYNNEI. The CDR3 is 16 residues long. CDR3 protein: CASSEAQRLAGNTQYF. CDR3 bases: TGTGCCAGCAGTGAAGCGCAGAGACTAGCGGGGAATACGCAGTATTTT.

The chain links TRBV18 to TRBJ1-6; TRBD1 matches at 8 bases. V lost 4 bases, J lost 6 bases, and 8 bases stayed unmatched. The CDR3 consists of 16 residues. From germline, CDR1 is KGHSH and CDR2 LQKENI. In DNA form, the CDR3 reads TGTGCCAGCTCACTGACGGGACAGGCCGTTAATTCACCCCTCCACTTT. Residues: CASSLTGQAVNSPLHF.

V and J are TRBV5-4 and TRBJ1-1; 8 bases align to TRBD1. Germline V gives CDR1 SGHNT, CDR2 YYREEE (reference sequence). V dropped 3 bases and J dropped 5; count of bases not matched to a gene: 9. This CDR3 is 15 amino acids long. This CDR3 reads CASSYRGQGATEAFF. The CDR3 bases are TGTGCCAGCAGCTACCGAGGGCAGGGGGCGACTGAAGCTTTCTTT.